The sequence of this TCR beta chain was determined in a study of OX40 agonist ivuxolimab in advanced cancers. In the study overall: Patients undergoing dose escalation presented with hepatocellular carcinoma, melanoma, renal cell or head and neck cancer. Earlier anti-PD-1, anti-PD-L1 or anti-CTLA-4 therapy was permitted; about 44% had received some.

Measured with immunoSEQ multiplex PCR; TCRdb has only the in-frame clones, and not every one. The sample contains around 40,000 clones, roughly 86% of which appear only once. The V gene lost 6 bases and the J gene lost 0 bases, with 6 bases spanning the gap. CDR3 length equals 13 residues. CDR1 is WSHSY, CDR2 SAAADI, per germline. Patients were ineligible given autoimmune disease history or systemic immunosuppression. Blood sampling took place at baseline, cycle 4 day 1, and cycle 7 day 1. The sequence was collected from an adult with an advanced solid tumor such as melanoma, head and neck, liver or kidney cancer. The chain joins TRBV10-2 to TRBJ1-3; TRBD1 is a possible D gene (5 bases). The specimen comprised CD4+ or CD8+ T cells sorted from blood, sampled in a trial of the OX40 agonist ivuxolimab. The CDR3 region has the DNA TGCGCCAGCAGGGGGGTCTCTGGAAACACCATATATTTT. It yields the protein CASRGVSGNTIYF.